This T cell receptor (beta chain) was sequenced during a study of T cells after yellow fever vaccination. As for this clonotype: Its target is not known.

The CDR3 loop spans 14 amino acids. Germline values: CDR1 WNHNN, CDR2 SYGVQD (reference sequence). Germline trimming cut 2 bases from V and 6 bases from J; bases unmatched to any gene: 4. Findings and caveats of the study: Post-booster reappearance was seen for most primary-vaccination clones (96% CD4, 88% CD8). The study found a weaker secondary response that peaked faster, day 5 versus 15.

MiXCR, run by TCRdb on the 5' RACE reads, gives a single entry per CDR3 protein. The profile shows about 140,000 distinct CDR3 sequences, 7.7% of them singletons. The sequences come from CD4+ T cells sorted from PBMCs, collected 5 days after the yellow fever booster vaccination. The sequence was obtained from a man aged 30-40 years who received the YFV17D yellow fever vaccine. The chain links TRBV10-1 to TRBJ2-7, with 10 positions matching TRBD2. Here the CDR3 reads CASSEQREGREQYF. In DNA, the CDR3 is TGCGCCAGCAGTGAGCAGCGGGAGGGCCGCGAGCAGTACTTC.